The 3 T cell receptor beta chains below were found in one sample sequenced in a study of T cell changes during pregnancy in multiple sclerosis. Measured with immunoSEQ multiplex PCR; TCRdb has only the in-frame clones, and not every one. The sample consists of some 55,000 clones, about 91% of them appearing once. Sequences were derived from peripheral blood, sampled after pregnancy. These receptors originate from a female donor in good health, enrolled as a control in a pregnancy study.

The chain links TRBV27 to TRBJ2-7; 7 bases match TRBD1. Germline loops: CDR1 MNHEY, CDR2 SMNVEV (reference sequence). CDR3 size: 14 residues. Trimming removed 5 bases from V and 3 bases from J; junction bases left unmatched: 7. CDR3 sequence reads: CASSPRQGDYEQYF. Written as DNA, the CDR3 is TGTGCCAGCAGTCCAAGACAGGGTGACTACGAGCAGTACTTC.

This chain uses TRBV9 with TRBJ2-2; 8 bases align to TRBD2. The CDR3 consists of 16 residues. Unmatched junction bases numbered 8, after V lost 2 bases and J lost 5 bases. Germline V gene lookup returns CDR1 SGDLS and CDR2 YYNGEE. CDR3 coding DNA: TGTGCCAGCAGCGTCCGAGCGGGAGTCGGGACCGGGGAGCTGTTTTTT. This encodes CASSVRAGVGTGELFF.

This chain uses TRBV18 with TRBJ2-2, with TRBD2 matching over 9 bases. The CDR3 loop spans 17 amino acids. V lost 5 bases and J lost 0; bases outside the gene matches: 7. The V gene's germline CDR1 is KGHSH and CDR2 LQKENI. The CDR3 nucleotides are TGTGCCAGCTCATTGGCGGGGGGGCGACCGAACACCGGGGAGCTGTTTTTT. It is translated as CASSLAGGRPNTGELFF.